This T cell receptor beta chain appears in the sequencing data of a study of blood T cell repertoires in COVID-19. About the research overall: Both acute and convalescent COVID-19 samples were obtained from the United States, Italy and Spain. Sample material is recorded as cDNA or gDNA derived from T cells, B-cell-depleted T cells, or PBMCs.

In this sample, this clone turned up a few times. Clones were read by immunoSEQ multiplex PCR, and TCRdb kept only the in-frame ones, dropping some. The data contain around 280,000 clones, around 86% of them seen just once; the ten biggest clones take up around 2.1%. This CDR3 spans 14 amino acids. Germline lookup yields CDR1 SNHLY and CDR2 FYNNEI. V was shortened by 4 bases and J by 2 bases, with 11 bases between the two germline ends. The sequenced material came from peripheral blood. The clonotype was recovered from a woman younger than 45 who had recovered from COVID-19. The V gene is TRBV2, the J gene TRBJ1-1, with D maybe TRBD1 (6 bases). CDR3 sequence: CASSGTASNTEAFF. The DNA of the CDR3 is TGTGCCAGCAGTGGGACAGCGAGCAACACTGAAGCTTTCTTT.